The present T cell receptor (beta chain) was sequenced within a study of T-cell reconstitution after alpha-beta-depleted transplantation in children. General observations from the study: T cells produced anew were the main source of T-cell counts and diversity one year after transplant. After transplant, high TCRbeta diversity at day 60 in some patients arose from surviving recipient T cells and thymic progenitors. Reported findings indicate that, about two months after transplant, alpha-beta T cells came from several hundred expanded clones, which were derived from non-depleted graft cells.

This clonotype was counted a few times. Its specificity is not known. The TCRbeta library incorporated unique molecular identifiers. TCRdb passed the PCR reads through MiXCR, listing each CDR3 protein once. The sample carries a few hundred thousand distinct CDR3 sequences, around 25% recorded once. Unmatched junction bases numbered 6, after V lost 0 bases and J lost 2 bases. Germline V gives CDR1 SGHRS, CDR2 YFSETQ. The CDR3 runs 16 residues. This receptor was identified in a male patient between 10 and 17 years old who had a stem cell transplant for acute lymphoblastic leukemia, so the T cells may come from the graft donor. This rearrangement joins TRBV5-1 to TRBJ2-3, with 7 positions matching TRBD2. The source material was PBMCs, mostly from graft donor cells, sampled 180 days after TCRalphabeta/CD19-depleted stem cell transplant. The CDR3 region is CASSLDAGAYTDTQYF. CDR3 in DNA: TGCGCCAGCAGCTTGGATGCGGGAGCTTACACAGATACGCAGTATTTT.